This T cell receptor (beta chain) was identified in a study of T cells in Graves' hyperthyroidism and ophthalmopathy. The investigators amplified TCR beta CDR3 regions from RNA transcripts. First-round RT-PCR with HTBI primers amplified the TCR CDR3 region. Using its own MiXCR run on the multiplex PCR reads, TCRdb lists one record per CDR3 protein. The repertoire includes about 760,000 distinct CDR3 sequences, just over 35% of them detected once, and around 32% sits in the top ten. Stable Graves' hyperthyroidism meant no ophthalmopathy progression within 18 months. Diagnoses used clinical symptoms, serum thyroxine and TRAb, thyroid ultrasound and orbital computed tomography. This clonotype occurred many times. Its antigen is unidentified. Study outcomes and limitations: Ophthalmopathy could be told apart from stable hyperthyroidism with a 13 V-J model.

The CDR3 has 15 residues. Per the germline V gene, CDR1 is SGHTA and CDR2 is FQGNSA. V was pared by 3 bases and J by 0 bases, with 12 bases between. This receptor was identified in a woman in her forties with Graves' hyperthyroidism. The sample consisted of blood. The V and J genes are TRBV7-2 and TRBJ2-7; D may be TRBD2 (6 bases). The CDR3 coding sequence is TGTGCCAGCAGCTTGGAGCGGGCCATCTCCTACGAGCAGTACTTC. Translating it yields CASSLERAISYEQYF.